This T cell receptor beta chain was recorded in a study of blood T cell repertoires in COVID-19. Germline V gene lookup returns CDR1 SGHKS and CDR2 YYEKEE (reference sequence). Trimming took 4 bases from V and 3 from J; bases not matched to a gene: 6. This CDR3 is 15 amino acids long. How the authors handled the data: Amplifying reference gene primers gave estimates of nucleated cell counts. The table came from immunoSEQ multiplex PCR; TCRdb's copy has only in-frame clones and leaves some out. The DNA gave D and trimming, while V, J and clone size come from that table. The sample carries 100,000 to 150,000 clones, roughly 84% recorded once.

What was sequenced was peripheral blood. The receptor was derived from a woman aged 80 or over with acute or convalescent COVID-19. The rearrangement links TRBV5-5 to TRBJ2-1, with TRBD1 matching 8 bases. The CDR3 bases are TGTGCCAGCAGCCACGGACAGGGTGGCTACAATGAGCAGTTCTTC. Translated, it gives CASSHGQGGYNEQFF.